This TCR beta chain is from a study of naive CD8 T cells in extremely preterm neonates (dated by TCRdb to between 2016 and 2019). Study-wide context: The study compared the TCRbeta CDR3 repertoires of sorted naive CD8+ T cells among four age groups: extremely preterm neonates, term neonates, young children and adults.

Findings and caveats that apply to the study as a whole: Prospective longitudinal studies of preterm and term neonates were called for by the authors so that T cell development could be tracked within individuals. Preterm CDR3s were shorter, with fewer N additions and less junctional trimming, and were closer to germline than those of older groups. Among the limitations the authors pointed out were a small sample size and productive template counts that varied across preterm samples. A higher proportion of shared CDR3 nucleotide sequences was found in preterm neonates (2.7%) than in term neonates (approximately 0.4%), young children (about 0.03%) and adults (approximately 0.01%). Significantly lower iChao1 richness than in all other age groups (p < 0.05) and an even clone distribution were observed in preterm neonates, indicating a less rich repertoire.

Note on this clone: Its binding antigen is unknown. No qualities accompany the bases; no much larger clone lies one base away.

A two-step, bias-controlled multiplex PCR was used to amplify TCRbeta CDR3 regions from genomic DNA. Primers specific for every TRBV and TRBJ gene segment were included in the multiplex PCR. TCRbeta repertoire data were generated with the immunoSEQ Assay. The authors' analysis ran thus. To merge closely related sequences, reads went through filtering and clustering using a relative-frequency ratio and a modified nearest-neighbor algorithm. IMGT annotation was followed for the assignment of V, D and J genes to CDR3 sequences. Template counts were quantified against synthetic TCR CDR3 analog sequences and normalized for PCR amplification bias. Analyses were restricted to unique productive sequences, meaning in-frame CDR3 sequences without stop codons. The immunoSEQ Analyzer software was used to calculate iChao1 richness and clonality, with clonality defined as 1 minus Pielou's evenness. Statistical testing was performed in JMP, using Student's t-test or a non-parametric test depending on Shapiro-Wilk normality results. Drawn from immuneACCESS, this table holds only the in-frame rearrangements with V and J called that TCRdb kept. Clones are partly lost; checked studies trace under half to an unresolved V gene and leave the rest unexplained. V and J calls and clone size follow that table, whereas D and trimming were derived from the DNA. For this sample the table gives approximately 7,200 clones, of which around 98% were detected only once. The top ten constitute around 0.36% of the sample.

Term cord blood was obtained from about five elective full-term cesarean deliveries at about 37-42 weeks of gestation, without labor or rupture of membranes. The study left out pregnancies involving fetal demise, active maternal HSV infection or known maternal HIV infection. A FACSAria III cell sorter was used to sort live, Annexin V-negative naive CD8+ T cells (CD3+CD8+CD45RA+CCR7+). Each sample yielded roughly 20,000 to 110,000 sorted naive CD8+ T cells. Preassembled standardized sampling kits were used to collect mixed venous-arterial cord blood. Cord blood was held at room temperature and processed no more than 4 hours after collection. Mononuclear cells were isolated from diluted blood by Ficoll-Paque density gradient centrifugation. Before sorting, mononuclear cells were cryopreserved in approximately 10% DMSO plus 90% FBS and kept long term at -150 degrees C. After thawing, the cells were stained with Annexin V and with antibodies against CD3, CD8, CCR7 and CD45RA. The DNeasy Blood and Tissue Kit was used to extract genomic DNA from sorted cell pellets that had been snap-frozen.

The sequence came from a newborn in good health. The specimen sequenced was naive CD8+ T cells from cord blood.

The CDR3 has the sequence CASSVAGGQLFF. The bases read TGTGCCAGCAGCGTAGCCGGGGGTCAACTGTTTTTT. This receptor chain uses TRBV9 and TRBJ1-4; the D gene is perhaps TRBD1, on 5 matching bases. The CDR3 runs 12 amino acids, cysteine and phenylalanine included. CDR3 DNA is the only sequence kept; it has 36 bases, read in frame from the first base. The germline ends are 9 bases apart after V is trimmed by 0 bases and J by 12 bases. In the germline V gene, CDR1 corresponds to SGDLS and CDR2 to YYNGEE.